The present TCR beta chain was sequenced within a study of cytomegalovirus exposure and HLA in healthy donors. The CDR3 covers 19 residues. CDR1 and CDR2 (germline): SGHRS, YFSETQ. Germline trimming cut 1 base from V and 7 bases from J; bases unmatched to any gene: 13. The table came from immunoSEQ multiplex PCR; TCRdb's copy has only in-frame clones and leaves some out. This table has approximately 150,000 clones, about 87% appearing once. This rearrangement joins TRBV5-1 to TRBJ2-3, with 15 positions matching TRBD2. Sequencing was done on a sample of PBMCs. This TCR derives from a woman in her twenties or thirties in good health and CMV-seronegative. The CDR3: CASSLFGLAGGLEGNTQYF. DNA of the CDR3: TGCGCCAGCAGCTTGTTTGGACTAGCGGGGGGGCTGGAGGGAAATACGCAGTATTTT.